This TCR beta chain was found in a study of blood T cell repertoires in COVID-19. TCRdb keeps only in-frame clones here, not all; method: immunoSEQ multiplex PCR. This table has 65,000 to 95,000 clones, about 88% appearing once. CDR1 and CDR2 from the germline V gene are MNHEY and SVGAGI. The junction had 6 bases not matched to a gene; V was cut back by 6 bases and J by 7 bases. The CDR3 is 13 residues long. The receptor was derived from a man older than 75 with acute or convalescent COVID-19. The V gene is TRBV6-5, the J gene TRBJ2-1; 7 bases align to TRBD1. The sequenced sample was peripheral blood. This CDR3 reads CASSAPQGNEQFF. DNA for the CDR3: TGTGCCAGCAGCGCCCCACAGGGGAATGAGCAGTTCTTC.